This TCR beta chain was recorded in a study of Tregs in tolerant kidney transplant recipients. Some clones are missing from TCRdb's copy, which holds only in-frame ones; the method was immunoSEQ multiplex PCR. Here the sample spans 85,000 to 100,000 clones, over 85% being singletons. This CDR3 has 16 residues. V shed 0 bases, J shed 1 base, and the junction held 4 bases outside the gene matches. The germline CDR1 and CDR2 sequences are SGHNT and YYREEE (reference sequence). V is TRBV5-4 and J is TRBJ2-7; 10 nucleotides align to TRBD2. This specimen was CD4+ T cells from blood, taken before the transplant. The TCR comes from a human donor who received a combined kidney and bone marrow transplant. This chain's CDR3 is CASSLGQRGGSYEQYF. The CDR3 DNA reads TGTGCCAGCAGCTTGGGCCAGCGGGGGGGGTCCTACGAGCAGTACTTC.